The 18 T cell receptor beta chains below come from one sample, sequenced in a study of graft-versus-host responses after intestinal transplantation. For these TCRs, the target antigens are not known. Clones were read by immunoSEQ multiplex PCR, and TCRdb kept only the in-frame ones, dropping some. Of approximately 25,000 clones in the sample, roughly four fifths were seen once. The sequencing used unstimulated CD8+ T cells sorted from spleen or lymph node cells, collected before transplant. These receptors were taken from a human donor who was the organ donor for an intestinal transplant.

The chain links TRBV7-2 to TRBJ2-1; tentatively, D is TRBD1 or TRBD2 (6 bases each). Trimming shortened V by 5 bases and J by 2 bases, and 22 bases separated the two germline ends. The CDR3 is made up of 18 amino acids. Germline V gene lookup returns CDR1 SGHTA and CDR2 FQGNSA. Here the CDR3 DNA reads TGTGCCAGCAGCCAGGTATCGGGGGCTACCCGTACCTACAATGAGCAGTTCTTC. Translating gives CASSQVSGATRTYNEQFF.

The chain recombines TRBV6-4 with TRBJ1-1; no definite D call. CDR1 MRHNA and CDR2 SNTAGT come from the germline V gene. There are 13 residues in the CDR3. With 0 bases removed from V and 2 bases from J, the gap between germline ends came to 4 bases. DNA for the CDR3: TGTGCCAGCAGTGACTCGGACAACACTGAAGCTTTCTTT. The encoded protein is CASSDSDNTEAFF.

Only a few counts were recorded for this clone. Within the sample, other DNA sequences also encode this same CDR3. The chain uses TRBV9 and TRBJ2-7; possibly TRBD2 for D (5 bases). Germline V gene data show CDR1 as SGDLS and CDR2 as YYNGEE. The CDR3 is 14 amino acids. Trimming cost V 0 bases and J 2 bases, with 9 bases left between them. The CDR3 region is CASSVGAETYEQYF. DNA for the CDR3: TGTGCCAGCAGCGTAGGAGCGGAAACCTACGAGCAGTACTTC.

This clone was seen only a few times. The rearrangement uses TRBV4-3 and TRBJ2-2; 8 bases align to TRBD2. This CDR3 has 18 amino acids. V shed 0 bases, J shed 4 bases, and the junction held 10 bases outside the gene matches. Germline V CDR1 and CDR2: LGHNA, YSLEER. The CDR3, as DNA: TGCGCCAGCAGCCAAGATGCCTCGCGGGGGGCGGGCACCGGGGAGCTGTTTTTT. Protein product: CASSQDASRGAGTGELFF.

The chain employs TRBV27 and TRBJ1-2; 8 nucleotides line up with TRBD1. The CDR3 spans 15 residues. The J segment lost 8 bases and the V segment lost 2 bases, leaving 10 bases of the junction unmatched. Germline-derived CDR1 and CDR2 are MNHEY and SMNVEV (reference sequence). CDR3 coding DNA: TGTGCCAGCAGTTTAGTGGGCAGGGGGCTAGAAGGCTACACCTTC. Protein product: CASSLVGRGLEGYTF.

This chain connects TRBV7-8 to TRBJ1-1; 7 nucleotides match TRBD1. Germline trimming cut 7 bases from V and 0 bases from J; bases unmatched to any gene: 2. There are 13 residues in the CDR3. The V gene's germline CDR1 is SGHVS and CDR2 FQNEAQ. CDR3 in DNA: TGTGCCAGCAAGCAGGGGGTGAACACTGAAGCTTTCTTT. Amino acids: CASKQGVNTEAFF.

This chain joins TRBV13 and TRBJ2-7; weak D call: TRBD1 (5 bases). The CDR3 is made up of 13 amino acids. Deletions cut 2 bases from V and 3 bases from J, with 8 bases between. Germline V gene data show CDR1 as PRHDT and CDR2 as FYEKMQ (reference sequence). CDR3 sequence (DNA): TGTGCCAGCAGCTTATCAGGGAACTACGAGCAGTACTTC. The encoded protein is CASSLSGNYEQYF.

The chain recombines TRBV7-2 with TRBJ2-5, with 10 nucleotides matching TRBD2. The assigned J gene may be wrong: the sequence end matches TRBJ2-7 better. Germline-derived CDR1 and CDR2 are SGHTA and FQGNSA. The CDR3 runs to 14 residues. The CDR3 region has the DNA TGTGCCAGCTGTCCTACTAGCGGGACCTACGAGCAGTACTTC. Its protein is CASCPTSGTYEQYF.

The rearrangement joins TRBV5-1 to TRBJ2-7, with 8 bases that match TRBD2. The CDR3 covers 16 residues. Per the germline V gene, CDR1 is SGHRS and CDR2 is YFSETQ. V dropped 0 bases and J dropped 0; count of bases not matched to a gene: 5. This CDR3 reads CASSLARAGGSYEQYF. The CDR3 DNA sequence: TGCGCCAGCAGCTTGGCCCGGGCGGGGGGCTCCTACGAGCAGTACTTC. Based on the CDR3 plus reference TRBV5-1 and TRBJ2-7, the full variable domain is KAGVTQTPRYLIKTRGQQVTLSCSPISGHRSVSWYQQTPGQGLQFLFEYFSETQRNKGNFPGRFSGRQFSNSRSEMNVSTLELGDSALYLCASSLARAGGSYEQYFGPGTRLTVT.

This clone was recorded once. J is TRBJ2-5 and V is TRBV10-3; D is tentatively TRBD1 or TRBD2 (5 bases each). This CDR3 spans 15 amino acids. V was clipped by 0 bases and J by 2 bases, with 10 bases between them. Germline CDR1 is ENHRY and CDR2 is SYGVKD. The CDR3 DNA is TGTGCCATCAGTGAGTCGGGGGTGACTCAAGAGACCCAGTACTTC. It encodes CAISESGVTQETQYF.

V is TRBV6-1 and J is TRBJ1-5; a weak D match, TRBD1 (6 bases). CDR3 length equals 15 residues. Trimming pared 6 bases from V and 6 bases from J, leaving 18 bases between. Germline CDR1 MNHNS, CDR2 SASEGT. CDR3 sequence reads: CASSSPGGGIQPQHF. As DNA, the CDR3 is TGTGCCAGCAGCTCGCCGGGGGGCGGGATTCAGCCCCAGCATTTT.

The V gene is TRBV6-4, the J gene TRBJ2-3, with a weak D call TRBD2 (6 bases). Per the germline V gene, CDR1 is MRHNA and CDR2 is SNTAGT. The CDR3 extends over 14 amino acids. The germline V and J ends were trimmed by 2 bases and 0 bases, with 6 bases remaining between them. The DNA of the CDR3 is TGTGCCAGCAGTGACGGGACTAGCACAGATACGCAGTATTTT. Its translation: CASSDGTSTDTQYF.

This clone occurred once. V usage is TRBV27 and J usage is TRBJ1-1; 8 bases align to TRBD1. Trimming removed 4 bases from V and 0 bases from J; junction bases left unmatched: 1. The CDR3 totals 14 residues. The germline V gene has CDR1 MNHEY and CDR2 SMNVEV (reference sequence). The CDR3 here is CASSYRGVNTEAFF. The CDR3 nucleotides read TGTGCCAGCAGTTACAGGGGGGTGAACACTGAAGCTTTCTTT.

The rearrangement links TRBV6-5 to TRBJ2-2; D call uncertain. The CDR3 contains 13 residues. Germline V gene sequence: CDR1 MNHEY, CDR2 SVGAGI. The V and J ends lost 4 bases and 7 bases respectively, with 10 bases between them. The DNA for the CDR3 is TGTGCCAGCAGTTCCCAAATCATCGGGGAGCTGTTTTTT. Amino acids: CASSSQIIGELFF.

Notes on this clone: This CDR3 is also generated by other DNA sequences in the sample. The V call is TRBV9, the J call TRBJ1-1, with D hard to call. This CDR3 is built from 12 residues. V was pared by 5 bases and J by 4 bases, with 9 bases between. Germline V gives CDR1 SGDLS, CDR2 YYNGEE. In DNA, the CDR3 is TGTGCCAGCAGTGGGAGAGGCACTGAAGCTTTCTTT. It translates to CASSGRGTEAFF.

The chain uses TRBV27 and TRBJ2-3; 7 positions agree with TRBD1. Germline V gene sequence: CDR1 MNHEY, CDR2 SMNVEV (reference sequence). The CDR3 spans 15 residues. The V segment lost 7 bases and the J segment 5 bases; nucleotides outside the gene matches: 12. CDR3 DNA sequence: TGTGCCAGCAACGTTGGTAGGGGGCTGGGAGATACGCAGTATTTT. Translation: CASNVGRGLGDTQYF.

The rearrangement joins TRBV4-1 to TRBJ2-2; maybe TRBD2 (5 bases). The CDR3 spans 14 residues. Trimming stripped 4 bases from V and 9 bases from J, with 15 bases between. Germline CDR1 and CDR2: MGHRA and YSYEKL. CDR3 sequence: CASSPLSGRRELFF. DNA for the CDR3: TGCGCCAGCAGCCCTCTCAGCGGTAGGAGGGAGCTGTTTTTT.

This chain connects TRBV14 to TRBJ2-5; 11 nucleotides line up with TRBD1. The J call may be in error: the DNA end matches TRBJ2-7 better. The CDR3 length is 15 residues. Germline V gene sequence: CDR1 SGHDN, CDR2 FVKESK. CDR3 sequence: CASRGPGQGAYEQYF. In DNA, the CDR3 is TGTGCCAGCAGAGGGCCGGGACAGGGGGCCTACGAGCAGTACTTC.